The TCR beta chain under discussion was sequenced for a study of T cell responses to AZD1222 COVID-19 vaccine. Findings of the study overall: Close to half of spike-specific TCRs reportedly recognize unmutated variant regions.

Here immunoSEQ multiplex PCR was the method, and the copy in TCRdb shows in-frame clones only, minus some. The data contain about 120,000 clones, around 90% of them singletons. Germline V lookup: CDR1 MNHEY, CDR2 SMNVEV (reference sequence). The CDR3 totals 15 residues. V trimming: 7 bases; J trimming: 7 bases; junction bases outside the gene matches: 11. This clone was picked up one time. Its specificity is not known. The chain has TRBV27 and TRBJ2-2; TRBD2 matches 8 bases. This TCR was recovered from an adult in good health. The sequenced sample was peripheral blood, obtained on day 0 of AZD1222 vaccination. DNA for the CDR3: TGTGCCAGCATCGGTAGCGGGATGTTCGACGGGGAGCTGTTTTTT. This translates into CASIGSGMFDGELFF.